This T cell receptor beta chain is drawn from a study of cytomegalovirus exposure and HLA in healthy donors. Study conclusions and caveats: Later on, an analysis found that several of the most significant clusters appeared to be linked to common viral pathogens, which included parvovirus B19.

The CDR3 is 15 amino acids. The V gene end was trimmed by 3 bases and the J gene end by 8 bases; junction bases not matched to a gene: 8. Per germline, CDR1 SEHNR and CDR2 FQNEAQ (reference sequence). The PCR ran on 60 Vbeta and 13 Jbeta primers. Generated by immunoSEQ multiplex PCR, the TCRdb table keeps only in-frame clones and is missing some. The sample shows about 130,000 clones, roughly 80% of them seen only once. As regards this clone: Antigen specificity is unknown.

V gene TRBV7-9 combines with J gene TRBJ1-4; 8 positions match TRBD1. Sequencing input: PBMCs. This sequence was found in a girl aged 2 to 9 in good health and CMV-seronegative. The CDR3 sequence is CASSFLQGGREKLFF. The CDR3 bases are TGTGCCAGCAGCTTTCTACAGGGGGGAAGGGAAAAACTGTTTTTT.